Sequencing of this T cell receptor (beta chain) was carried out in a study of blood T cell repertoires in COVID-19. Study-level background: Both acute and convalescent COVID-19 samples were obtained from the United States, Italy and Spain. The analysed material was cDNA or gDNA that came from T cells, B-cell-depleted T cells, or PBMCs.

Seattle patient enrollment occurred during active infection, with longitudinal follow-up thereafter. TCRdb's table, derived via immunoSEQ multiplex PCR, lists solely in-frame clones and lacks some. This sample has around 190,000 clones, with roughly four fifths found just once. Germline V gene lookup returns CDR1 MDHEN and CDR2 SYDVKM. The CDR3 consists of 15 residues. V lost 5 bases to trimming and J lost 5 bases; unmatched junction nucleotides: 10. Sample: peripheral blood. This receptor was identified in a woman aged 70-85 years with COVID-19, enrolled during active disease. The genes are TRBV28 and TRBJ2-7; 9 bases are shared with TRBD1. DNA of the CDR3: TGTGCCAGCAGTCCTAACAGGGGGCTTAGGGACGAGCAGTACTTC. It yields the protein CASSPNRGLRDEQYF.